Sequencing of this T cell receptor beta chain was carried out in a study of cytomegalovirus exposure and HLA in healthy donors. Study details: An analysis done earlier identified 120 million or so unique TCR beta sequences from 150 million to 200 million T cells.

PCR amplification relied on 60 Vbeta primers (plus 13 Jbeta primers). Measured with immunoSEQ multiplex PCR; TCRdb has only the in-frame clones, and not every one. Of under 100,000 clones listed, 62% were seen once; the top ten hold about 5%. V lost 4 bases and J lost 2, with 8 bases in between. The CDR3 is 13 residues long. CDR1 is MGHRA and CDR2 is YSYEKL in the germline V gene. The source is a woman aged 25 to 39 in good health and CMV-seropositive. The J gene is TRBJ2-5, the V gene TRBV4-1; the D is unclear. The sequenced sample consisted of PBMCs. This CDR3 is CASSPVLQETQYF. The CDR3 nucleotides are TGCGCCAGCAGCCCGGTCCTTCAAGAGACCCAGTACTTC.